The source of this T cell receptor (beta chain) is a study of CD8+CD57+ T cells in acquired aplastic anemia. Background on the study: Recorded DNA amounts for sorted CD4+ and CD8+ cells had an average of around 3.5 ug. Study findings and constraints: Between patients and controls, CD8+ Simpson's diversity did not vary significantly.

The patients chosen for sequencing had shown expansion of CD8+CD57+ cells (detected by flow cytometry). At blood sampling, none of the patients had yet received therapy. The template for TCR beta VDJ and CDR3 sequence profiling was genomic DNA. MiXCR, run by TCRdb on the reads, gives a single entry per CDR3 protein. Among approximately 98,000 distinct CDR3 sequences listed, around 62% were seen once. A note on this clonotype: Its matching antigen is unknown.

V lost 7 bases, J lost 0 bases, and 6 bases lay in between. The CDR3 covers 13 residues. The germline V gene has CDR1 KGHDR and CDR2 SFDVKD. The specimen was sorted CD4+, CD8+, or CD8+CD57+ T cells (not recorded which) from PBMCs. The sequence was collected from a human donor with aplastic anemia. The rearrangement links TRBV24-1 to TRBJ1-5; D unresolved. The CDR3 reads CATSAVSNQPQHF. The CDR3 nucleotides are TGTGCCACCAGCGCTGTTAGCAATCAGCCCCAGCATTTT.